This T cell receptor beta chain originates from a study of TIL therapy for anti-PD-1-resistant metastatic lung cancer. Study summary: Half of patients were current or former smokers. Tumors carried a median about 1.5 non-synonymous mutations per megabase.

The V gene lost 2 bases and the J gene lost 8 bases, with 15 bases spanning the gap. This CDR3 is 14 amino acids long. Germline assignment: CDR1 SGDLS and CDR2 YYNGEE. Whole-study results and caveats: Infused TIL clonotypes partially replaced the baseline blood repertoire, then decayed over months.

About this clone itself: Its matching antigen is unknown.

This was the immunoSEQ v3 assay. Survey-level samples got 2 million or so read pairs; deep-level samples got 5-6 million. TCRdb keeps only in-frame clones here, not all; method: immunoSEQ multiplex PCR. The sample comprises around 15,000 clones, around 86% of which are singletons, and about 0.85% rests with the top ten. Time point indicated: pre-treatment sample, taken before nivolumab and TIL therapy. The chain has TRBV9 and TRBJ2-3, with D perhaps matching TRBD2 (6 bases). The TCR was taken from a person between 30 and 80 years old with non-small cell lung cancer. The sequenced sample was blood, obtained at baseline. As DNA, the CDR3 is TGTGCCAGCAGCGTGGAAGCGGGCCCTGGTACGCAGTATTTT. It is translated as CASSVEAGPGTQYF. Full variable domain (rest looked up from reference TRBV9 and TRBJ2-3): DSGVTQTPKHLITATGQRVTLRCSPRSGDLSVYWYQQSLDQGLQFLIQYYNGEERAKGNILERFSAQQFPDLHSELNLSSLELGDSALYFCASSVEAGPGTQYFGPGTRLTVL.